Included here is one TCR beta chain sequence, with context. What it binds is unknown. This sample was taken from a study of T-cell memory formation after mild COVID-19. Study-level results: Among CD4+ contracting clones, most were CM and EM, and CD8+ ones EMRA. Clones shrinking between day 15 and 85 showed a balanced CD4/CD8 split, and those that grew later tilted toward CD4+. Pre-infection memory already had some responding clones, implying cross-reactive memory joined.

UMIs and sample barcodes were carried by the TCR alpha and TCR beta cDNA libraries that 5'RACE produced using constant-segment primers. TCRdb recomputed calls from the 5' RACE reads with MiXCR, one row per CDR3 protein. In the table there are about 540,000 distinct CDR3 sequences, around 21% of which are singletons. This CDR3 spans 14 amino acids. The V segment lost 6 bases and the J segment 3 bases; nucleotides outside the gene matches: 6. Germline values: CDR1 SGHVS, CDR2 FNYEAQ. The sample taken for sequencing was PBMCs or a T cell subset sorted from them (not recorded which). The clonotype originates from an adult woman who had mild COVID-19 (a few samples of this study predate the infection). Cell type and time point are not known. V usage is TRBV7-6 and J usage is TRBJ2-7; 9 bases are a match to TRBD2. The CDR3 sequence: CASRARTSDYEQYF. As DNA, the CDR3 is TGTGCCAGCAGGGCGAGGACTAGCGACTACGAGCAGTACTTC.